This T cell receptor (beta chain) was retrieved from a study of blood T cell repertoires in COVID-19. Overall study context: T cells, B-cell-depleted T cells, or PBMCs provided the cDNA or gDNA that served as material.

Germline CDR1 and CDR2: SGHNT and YYREEE (reference sequence). The length of the CDR3 is 15 residues. V lost 5 bases, J lost 0 bases, and 14 bases lay in between. Authors' data handling: Using reference gene primer amplification, nucleated cell counts were estimated. This table comes from immunoSEQ multiplex PCR, and its TCRdb copy is limited to in-frame clones, with some not included. V and J calls and clone size are copied from that table; D and trimming were computed from the DNA. The sample lists a few hundred thousand clones; 89% were seen once. The chain couples TRBV5-4 to TRBJ1-1; D remains unclear. The clonotype comes from a woman between 40 and 50 years old who had recovered from COVID-19. Sequenced material: peripheral blood. The CDR3 is CASRRADGLNTEAFF. The CDR3 nucleotides are TGTGCCAGCAGGCGGGCCGACGGACTGAACACTGAAGCTTTCTTT.